The next 11 T cell receptor beta chains were all read from a single sample in a study of cytomegalovirus exposure and HLA in healthy donors. With 60 Vbeta and 13 Jbeta primers, the PCR was carried out. Here immunoSEQ multiplex PCR was the method, and the copy in TCRdb shows in-frame clones only, minus some. The sample lists about 94,000 clones, roughly 80% occurring once. What was sequenced was PBMCs. The origin of the receptors is a woman aged 55-69 years in good health and CMV-seronegative.

The gene calls are TRBV7-9 and TRBJ2-5; 7 nucleotides agree with TRBD1. The CDR3 totals 15 residues. J gave up 5 bases and V 5 bases, and 11 bases lay outside the gene matches. Germline CDR1 SEHNR, CDR2 FQNEAQ (reference sequence). CDR3 in DNA: TGTGCCAGCAGCCGAGGGACAGTTAGATGGGAGACCCAGTACTTC. Translation gives CASSRGTVRWETQYF.

This chain joins TRBV28 and TRBJ2-4; D call uncertain. Trimming left V 10 bases short and J 12 bases short, with 19 bases between. Germline V gene data show CDR1 as MDHEN and CDR2 as SYDVKM. The CDR3 loop spans 12 amino acids. The CDR3 spells CATTTPHGPQYF. In DNA, the CDR3 is TGTGCCACCACCACCCCCCATGGGCCTCAGTACTTC.

A note on this clone: It is likely a read error, because the conserved phenylalanine at the end of the CDR3 is missing. The DNA is omitted, as the CDR3 cannot be located on it reliably, and the CDR3 follows TCRdb's listing. The rearrangement links TRBV2 to TRBJ2-4; no DNA check was done on the table's D call, TRBD2. The CDR3 totals 13 residues, both ends included. The germline V gene encodes CDR1 SNHLY and CDR2 FYNNEI. The CDR3: CASRGQGTYPGGL.

The chain joins TRBV10-3 to TRBJ1-5; D possibly corresponds to TRBD1 (6 bases). The germline V gene encodes CDR1 ENHRY and CDR2 SYGVKD. The CDR3 runs 18 residues. Trimming shortened V by 0 bases and J by 0 bases, and 15 bases separated the two germline ends. CDR3 DNA: TGTGCCATCAGTGAGTCGGAACAGGGCCGAGGTAGCAATCAGCCCCAGCATTTT. This gives the protein CAISESEQGRGSNQPQHF.

The chain joins TRBV6-5 to TRBJ1-1; maybe TRBD1 (5 bases). Trimming took 0 bases from V and 3 from J, leaving 14 bases between them. The length of the CDR3 is 16 residues. Per the germline V gene, CDR1 is MNHEY and CDR2 is SVGAGI. This CDR3 reads CASSYSSYRRDTEAFF. CDR3 DNA: TGTGCCAGCAGTTACTCGTCTTACAGGAGGGACACTGAAGCTTTCTTT.

The chain links TRBV9 to TRBJ2-3; tentatively, D is TRBD1 (6 bases). Germline lookup yields CDR1 SGDLS and CDR2 YYNGEE. The V and J ends lost 0 bases and 9 bases respectively, with 11 bases between them. The CDR3 is made up of 13 amino acids. The CDR3 spells CASSVAFQGTQYF. CDR3 coding DNA: TGTGCCAGCAGCGTAGCCTTCCAGGGGACGCAGTATTTT.

The chain has TRBV25-1 and TRBJ2-2, with 8 bases identical to TRBD1. The ends lost 1 base at V and 6 bases at J; junction bases unmatched: 13. Germline CDR1 and CDR2: MGHDK and SYGVNS. This CDR3 region has 18 residues. The DNA of the CDR3 is TGTGCCAGCAGTGAATTCTTCGGAGGACAGGGACATTCCGGGGAGCTGTTTTTT. Protein: CASSEFFGGQGHSGELFF.

Only a few counts were recorded for this clone. The DNA for the CDR3 is TGTGCCAGCAGCTTAAGCCCAGGGCCCTTCGAGCAGTACTTC. This gives the protein CASSLSPGPFEQYF. The chain combines TRBV11-2 with TRBJ2-7; a possible D gene is TRBD1 (5 bases). Germline V gene sequence: CDR1 SGHAT, CDR2 FQNNGV. The V gene lost 2 bases and the J gene lost 6 bases, with 14 bases spanning the gap. CDR3 length: 14 amino acids.

V and J are TRBV25-1 and TRBJ2-7; weak D call: TRBD1 (6 bases). The germline V and J ends were trimmed by 3 bases and 3 bases, with 12 bases remaining between them. The CDR3 sequence is 14 residues long. Germline V gives CDR1 MGHDK, CDR2 SYGVNS. The CDR3 coding sequence is TGTGCCAGCAGTGATCGAGGGGGAGTCTACGAGCAGTACTTC. Amino acid sequence: CASSDRGGVYEQYF.

In its sample, this clone was seen once. CDR3 bases: TGTGCCAGCAGCTTGCAGGGGGTCAATCAGCCCCAGCATTTT. Translating it yields CASSLQGVNQPQHF. This chain links TRBV5-4 with TRBJ1-5; 7 nucleotides match TRBD1. CDR1 and CDR2 from the germline V gene are SGHNT and YYREEE (reference sequence). This CDR3 is 14 amino acids long. V lost 1 base and J lost 3; bases outside the gene matches: 1.

The CDR3 DNA reads as TGTGCCAGCAGTGATGGCAGAAGCTCCTACAATGAGCAGTTCTTC. Translated: CASSDGRSSYNEQFF. The V and J genes are TRBV6-1 and TRBJ2-1, with unresolved D. There are 15 residues in the CDR3. The V gene's germline CDR1 is MNHNS and CDR2 SASEGT. The V and J ends lost 3 bases and 0 bases respectively, with 9 bases between them.